This TCR beta chain was sequenced for a study of CD8 T cells in Susac syndrome. With random hexamers, reverse transcription was performed on about 0.5 to 1 ug of RNA. TCRdb reprocessed the immunoSEQ multiplex PCR reads with MiXCR, giving one entry per CDR3 protein. The table records roughly 190,000 distinct CDR3 sequences, approximately 94% of them present only once. The CDR3 sequence is 13 residues long. CDR1 and CDR2 from the germline V gene are LNHNV and YYDKDF (reference sequence). V lost 0 bases to trimming and J lost 10 bases, with 10 bases between them. This chain uses TRBV15 with TRBJ2-1, with unresolved D. This receptor was taken from a human donor with Susac syndrome. Material for sequencing was CD4+ T cells from PBMCs. The CDR3 DNA sequence: TGTGCCACCAGCAGAGATCCCCCCGGGGAGCAGTTCTTC. This gives the protein CATSRDPPGEQFF.